One and the same sample provided the 4 T cell receptor beta chains below, sequenced in a study of T-cell reconstitution after alpha-beta-depleted transplantation in children. Library preparation (for TCRbeta) was performed with unique molecular identifiers. TCRdb processed the PCR reads anew with MiXCR; each CDR3 protein has one entry. This sample has around 960,000 distinct CDR3 sequences; less than 30% occur once, and the top ten carry roughly 30%. The sample in question was PBMCs, mostly from graft donor cells, obtained 360 days after TCRalphabeta/CD19-depleted stem cell transplant. The receptors come from a boy under two years old who had a stem cell transplant for SCID, so the T cells may come from the graft donor.

This chain joins TRBV6-2 or TRBV6-3 and TRBJ2-2; either TRBD1 or TRBD2 may supply D (5 bases each). The V gene lost 6 bases and the J gene lost 0 bases, with 8 bases spanning the gap. Germline V gene data show CDR1 as MNHEY and CDR2 as SVGEGT. The CDR3 runs to 14 residues. For the CDR3, the DNA is TGTGCCAGCAGGGGACGGTCGAACACCGGGGAGCTGTTTTTT. Its protein is CASRGRSNTGELFF.

There are a few counts of this clonotype. V gene TRBV28 combines with J gene TRBJ2-1, with 11 positions matching TRBD1. Germline assignment: CDR1 MDHEN and CDR2 SYDVKM. The CDR3 totals 16 residues. Losses at the gene ends were 7 bases for V and 8 bases for J; bases not matched to a gene: 13. CDR3 DNA sequence: TGTGCCAGCATCAATAGTGGGACAGGGGGAAGGTATGAGCAGTTCTTC. It is translated as CASINSGTGGRYEQFF.

In this sample, this clonotype turned up a few times. The chain combines TRBV3-1 with TRBJ2-2; 12 bases map to TRBD2. The V gene's germline CDR1 is LGHDT and CDR2 YNNKEL (reference sequence). The CDR3 loop spans 16 amino acids. The trim removed 4 bases at V and 7 bases at J, leaving 7 bases unmatched. CDR3 amino acids: CASSLLAGGPNGELFF. The CDR3 DNA sequence: TGTGCCAGCAGCCTTCTAGCGGGGGGGCCGAACGGGGAGCTGTTTTTT.

This clonotype was observed a handful of times. This chain connects TRBV10-3 to TRBJ2-3; D perhaps matches TRBD1 (6 bases). This CDR3 comprises 14 residues. V was trimmed by 10 bases and J by 2 bases, leaving 16 bases between them. Germline-derived CDR1 and CDR2 are ENHRY and SYGVKD. CDR3 DNA sequence: TGTGCCACCGGACAGCGCTGGCCCACAGATACGCAGTATTTT. This translates into CATGQRWPTDTQYF.